This is a list of T cell receptor beta chains from one sample in a study of blood T cell repertoires in COVID-19. Method: immunoSEQ multiplex PCR; TCRdb's copy keeps in-frame clones and lacks some. The sample lists 470,000 or so clones; 80% to 90% were seen once. Sequenced input: peripheral blood. These receptors originate from a woman in her thirties with acute or convalescent COVID-19. CDR3s include the opening cysteine and the closing phenylalanine or tryptophan. D genes are given only for firm matches. The size field is filled for only some rows; it gives once, few, many or a size class.

NA,NA,TRBV7-9,TRBJ1-3,TGTGCCAGCAGCTTAGACAGGGTACGAGGAAACACCATATATTTT,CASSLDRVRGNTIYF
NA,TRBD2,TRBV19,TRBJ2-1,TGTGCCAGTAGTACAAGGACTAGTTCGGCAATCGGAAGAAATGAGCAGTTCTTC,CASSTRTSSAIGRNEQFF
NA,TRBD1,TRBV28,TRBJ1-2,TGTGCCAGCAGCCCCGGGACAGGGGGAAGCGGCTACACCTTC,CASSPGTGGSGYTF
NA,NA,TRBV7-9,TRBJ2-7,TGTGCCAGCATCGGGGAGCCCTACGAGCAGTACTTC,CASIGEPYEQYF
NA,TRBD1,TRBV2,TRBJ2-7,TGTGCCAGTTGTGGACAGGGGTCCTACGAGCAGTACTTC,CASCGQGSYEQYF
few,NA,TRBV2,TRBJ2-2,TGTGCCAGCAGTGAGCAGACACCGGGGGAGCTGTTTTTT,CASSEQTPGELFF
NA,TRBD2,TRBV7-3,TRBJ2-2,TGTGCCAGCAGCAAGACTAGCCCCACCGGGGAGCTGTTTTTT,CASSKTSPTGELFF
once,TRBD2,TRBV28,TRBJ2-1,TGTGCCAGCAGTGGGTGGCGGGAGGAGCAGTTCTTC,CASSGWREEQFF
NA,NA,TRBV18,TRBJ2-5,TGTGCCAGCTCAACGAGGGATCTTCAAGAGACCCAGTACTTC,CASSTRDLQETQYF
once,NA,TRBV2,TRBJ1-2,TGTGCCAGCCTACCAGGACAGAACAACTATGGCTACACCTTC,CASLPGQNNYGYTF
once,NA,TRBV12-3/TRBV12-4,TRBJ1-5,TGTGCCAGCGAGGGCAGCAATCAGCCCCAGCATTTT,CASEGSNQPQHF
NA,NA,TRBV2,TRBJ2-1,TGTGCCAGCAGGAAATCGGTTGTTGCTTATGAGCAGTTCTTC,CASRKSVVAYEQFF
once,NA,TRBV6-6,TRBJ2-5,TGTGCCAGCAGTACCCCGGGGGGCTGGGAGACCCAGTACTTC,CASSTPGGWETQYF
NA,NA,TRBV2,TRBJ2-1,TGTGCCAGCAGTCAGACAGAAAGCTCCTACAATGAGCAGTTCTTC,CASSQTESSYNEQFF
NA,NA,TRBV5-8,TRBJ1-4,TGTGCCAGCAGCTTGGTCCCTTCCACTAATGAAAAACTGTTTTTT,CASSLVPSTNEKLFF
NA,NA,TRBV28,TRBJ1-3,TGTGCCAGTGAAGAACCGATGAGTGGAAACACCATATATTTT,CASEEPMSGNTIYF
NA,NA,TRBV27,TRBJ1-1,TGTGCCAGCAGTTTCGGGAAACCGCCGCGCGCTTTCTTT,CASSFGKPPRAFF
once,TRBD1,TRBV24-1,TRBJ1-1,TGTGCCACCCAGGGGGGCACTGAAGCTTTCTTT,CATQGGTEAFF
NA,NA,TRBV21-1,TRBJ2-7,TGTGCCAGCAGGAACCTAGCGGGGGTACTAAACCCCTACGAGCAGTACTTC,CASRNLAGVLNPYEQYF
NA,TRBD1,TRBV12-3/TRBV12-4,TRBJ2-7,TGTGCCAGCAGCCAGGGACAGGGCTACGAGCAGTACTTC,CASSQGQGYEQYF
NA,TRBD1,TRBV27,TRBJ1-2,TGTGCCAGCAGCCCCGGGACAGAAGCCTATGGCTACACCTTC,CASSPGTEAYGYTF
NA,NA,TRBV12-3/TRBV12-4,TRBJ1-5,TGTGCCAGCAGTGAGGGCCCCAATCAGCCCCAGCATTTT,CASSEGPNQPQHF
NA,NA,TRBV15,TRBJ2-2,TGTGCCACCAGCACCTACACCGGGGAGCTGTTTTTT,CATSTYTGELFF
NA,NA,TRBV7-7,TRBJ2-2,TGTGCCAGCAGCTCGGAAATGCAGGGCACCGGGGAGCTGTTTTTT,CASSSEMQGTGELFF
once,NA,TRBV4-2,TRBJ2-2,TGTGCCAGCAGCCAAGGACAGGCGAACACCGGGGAGCTGTTTTTT,CASSQGQANTGELFF
NA,NA,TRBV30,TRBJ2-4,TGTGCCTGGAGTATTAGGGGTGACATTCAGTACTTC,CAWSIRGDIQYF
NA,NA,TRBV21-1,TRBJ2-7,TGTGCCAGCAGCAAAGTTGGGGACAGAGCCTACGAGCAGTACTTC,CASSKVGDRAYEQYF
NA,NA,TRBV6-5,TRBJ2-3,TGTGCCAGCAGCGCAGGGTTAAGCACAGATACGCAGTATTTT,CASSAGLSTDTQYF
NA,NA,TRBV27,TRBJ2-7,TGTGCCAGCAGTTCGAGGAGCTCCTACGAGCAGTACTTC,CASSSRSSYEQYF
NA,NA,TRBV20-1,TRBJ1-1,TGCAGTGCTAGTGCCAGAATGAACACTGAAGCTTTCTTT,CSASARMNTEAFF
NA,TRBD2,TRBV11-2,TRBJ2-3,TGTGCCAGCAGCGCGGGGACTAGCGGGACAGATACGCAGTATTTT,CASSAGTSGTDTQYF
NA,NA,TRBV28,TRBJ2-3,TGTGCCAGCAGTTTAGGGGAGCGCACAGATACGCAGTATTTT,CASSLGERTDTQYF
NA,TRBD2,TRBV7-2,TRBJ2-7,TGTGCCAGCAGCTTAGAGCGGGGATTCTACGAGCAGTACTTC,CASSLERGFYEQYF
NA,TRBD1,TRBV4-2,TRBJ1-1,TGTGCCAGCAGCCACCGACAGGGACCTGTTGGCACTGAAGCTTTCTTT,CASSHRQGPVGTEAFF
NA,TRBD1,TRBV14,TRBJ1-1,TGTGCCAGCAGCCGGAAGGAGGGGGCGAACACTGAAGCTTTCTTT,CASSRKEGANTEAFF
NA,NA,TRBV5-6,TRBJ1-2,TGTGCCAGCAGCGCGGACAGAGCTAACTATGGCTACACCTTC,CASSADRANYGYTF
NA,TRBD2,TRBV5-1,TRBJ2-3,TGCGCCAGCAGCCGGGATCAGCGGGGGCGCACAGATACGCAGTATTTT,CASSRDQRGRTDTQYF
once,TRBD1,TRBV6-1,TRBJ1-1,TGTGCCAGCAGTGAAATGGGACAGTTGAACACTGAAGCTTTCTTT,CASSEMGQLNTEAFF
NA,TRBD1,TRBV6-5,TRBJ2-7,TGTGCCAGCAGCCCCCGCGGACAGGGGGATTACGAGCAGTACTTC,CASSPRGQGDYEQYF
NA,NA,TRBV7-8,TRBJ1-2,TGTGCCAGCAGCTTAGAAGGGGGTACGGGCTACACCTTC,CASSLEGGTGYTF
NA,NA,TRBV28,TRBJ1-2,TGTGCCAGCAGTTTACAGGCCCGAGGGATCTATGGCTACACCTTC,CASSLQARGIYGYTF
NA,NA,TRBV24-1,TRBJ2-1,TGTGCCACCAGTGACCCGGGACAAAAGAGCTCCTACAATGAGCAGTTCTTC,CATSDPGQKSSYNEQFF
NA,NA,TRBV4-2,TRBJ2-2,TGTGCCAGCAGCCAAGATGCTAGCCCGAACACCGGGGAGCTGTTTTTT,CASSQDASPNTGELFF